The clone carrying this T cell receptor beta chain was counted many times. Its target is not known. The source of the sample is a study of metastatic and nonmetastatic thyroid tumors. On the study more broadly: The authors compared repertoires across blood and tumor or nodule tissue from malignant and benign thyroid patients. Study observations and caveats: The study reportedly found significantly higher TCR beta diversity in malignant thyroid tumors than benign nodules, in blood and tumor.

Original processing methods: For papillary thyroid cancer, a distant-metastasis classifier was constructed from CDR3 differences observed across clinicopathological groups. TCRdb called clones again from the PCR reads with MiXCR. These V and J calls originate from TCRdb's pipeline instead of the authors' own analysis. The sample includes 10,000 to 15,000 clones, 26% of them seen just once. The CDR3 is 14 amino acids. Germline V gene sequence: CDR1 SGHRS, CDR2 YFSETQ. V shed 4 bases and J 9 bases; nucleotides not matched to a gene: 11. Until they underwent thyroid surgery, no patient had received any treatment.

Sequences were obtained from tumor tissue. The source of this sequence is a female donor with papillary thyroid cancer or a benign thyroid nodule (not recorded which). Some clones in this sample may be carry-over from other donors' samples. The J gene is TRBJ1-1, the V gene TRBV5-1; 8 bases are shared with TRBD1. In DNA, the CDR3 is TGCGCCAGCAGCCCCGTTGGACAGGGAGAGAAAGCTTTCTTT. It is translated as CASSPVGQGEKAFF.